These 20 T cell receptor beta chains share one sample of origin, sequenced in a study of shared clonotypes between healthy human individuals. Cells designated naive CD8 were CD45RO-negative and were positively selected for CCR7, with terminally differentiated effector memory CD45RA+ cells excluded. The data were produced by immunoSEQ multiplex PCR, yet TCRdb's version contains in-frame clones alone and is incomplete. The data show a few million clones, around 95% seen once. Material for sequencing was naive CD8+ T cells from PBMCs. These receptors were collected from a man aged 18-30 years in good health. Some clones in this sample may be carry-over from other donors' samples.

The CDR3 DNA follows: TGTGCCAGCCGGACAGGGGCGGTGAACTATGGCTACACCTTC. Translating it yields CASRTGAVNYGYTF. The chain employs TRBV27 and TRBJ1-2; 9 positions match TRBD1. With V trimmed by 8 bases and J by 2 bases, 6 bases remained unmatched. Germline V lookup: CDR1 MNHEY, CDR2 SMNVEV (reference sequence). This CDR3 contains 14 residues.

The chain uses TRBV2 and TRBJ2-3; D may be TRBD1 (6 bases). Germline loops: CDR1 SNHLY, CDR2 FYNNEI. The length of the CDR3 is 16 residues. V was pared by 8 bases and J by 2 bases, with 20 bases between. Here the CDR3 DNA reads TGTGCCAGCGGTGGAGGTGCAGGGGCAAACACAGATACGCAGTATTTT. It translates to CASGGGAGANTDTQYF.

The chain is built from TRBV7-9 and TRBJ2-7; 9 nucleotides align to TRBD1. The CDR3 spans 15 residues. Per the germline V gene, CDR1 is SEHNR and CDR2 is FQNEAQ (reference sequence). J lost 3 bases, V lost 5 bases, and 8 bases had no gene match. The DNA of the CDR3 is TGTGCCAGCAGCCGACCACGGGGACAGGGCTACGAGCAGTACTTC. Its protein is CASSRPRGQGYEQYF.

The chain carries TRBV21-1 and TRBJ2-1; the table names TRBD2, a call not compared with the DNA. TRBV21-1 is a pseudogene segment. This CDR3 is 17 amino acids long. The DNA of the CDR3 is TGTGCCAGCAGCATCAAAAAAAAGCGGGACGCTTACAATGAGCAGTTCTTC. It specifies CASSIKKKRDAYNEQFF.

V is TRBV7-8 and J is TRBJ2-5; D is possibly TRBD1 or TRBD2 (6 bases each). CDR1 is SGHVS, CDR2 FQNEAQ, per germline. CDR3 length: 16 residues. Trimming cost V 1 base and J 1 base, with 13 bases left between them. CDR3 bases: TGTGCCAGCAGCTTAGTGGGGGCGCGGGGCCAAGAGACCCAGTACTTC. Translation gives CASSLVGARGQETQYF.

For the CDR3, the DNA is TGTGCCAGTAGTCCCGGACTAGCGGGACCAGCCTACGAGCAGTACTTC. This sequence encodes CASSPGLAGPAYEQYF. The chain has TRBV19 and TRBJ2-7; 12 bases align to TRBD2. The CDR3 runs 16 residues. Germline CDR1 and CDR2: LNHDA and SQIVND (reference sequence). The trim removed 5 bases at V and 2 bases at J, leaving 7 bases unmatched.

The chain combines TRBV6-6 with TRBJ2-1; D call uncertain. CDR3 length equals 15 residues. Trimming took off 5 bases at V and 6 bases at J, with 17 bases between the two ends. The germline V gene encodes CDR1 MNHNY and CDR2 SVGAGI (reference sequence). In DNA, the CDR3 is TGTGCCAGCAGTCCCGGTGTGTGGCTAGGCAATGAGCAGTTCTTC. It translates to CASSPGVWLGNEQFF.

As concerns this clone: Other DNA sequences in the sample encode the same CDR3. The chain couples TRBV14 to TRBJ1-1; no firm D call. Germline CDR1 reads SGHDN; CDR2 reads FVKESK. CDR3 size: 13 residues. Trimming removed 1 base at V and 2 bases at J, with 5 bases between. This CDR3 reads CASSQGVNTEAFF. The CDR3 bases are TGTGCCAGCAGCCAAGGGGTAAACACTGAAGCTTTCTTT.

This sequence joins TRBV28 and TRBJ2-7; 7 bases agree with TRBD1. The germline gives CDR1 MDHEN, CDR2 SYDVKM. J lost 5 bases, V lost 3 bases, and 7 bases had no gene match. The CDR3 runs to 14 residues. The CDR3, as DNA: TGTGCCAGCAGTTTGGCCGGACAGGCTGACGAGCAGTACTTC. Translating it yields CASSLAGQADEQYF.

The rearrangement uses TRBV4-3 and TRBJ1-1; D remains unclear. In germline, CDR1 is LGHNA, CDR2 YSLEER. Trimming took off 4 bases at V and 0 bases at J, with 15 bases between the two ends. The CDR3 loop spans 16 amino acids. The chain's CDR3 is CASSPQQVGMNTEAFF. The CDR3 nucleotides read TGCGCCAGCAGCCCACAACAAGTGGGGATGAACACTGAAGCTTTCTTT.

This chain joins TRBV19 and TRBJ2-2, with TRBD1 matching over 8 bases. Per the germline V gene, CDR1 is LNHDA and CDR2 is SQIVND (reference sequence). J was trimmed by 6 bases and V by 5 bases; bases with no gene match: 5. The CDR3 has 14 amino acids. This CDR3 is CASSDRGFAGELFF. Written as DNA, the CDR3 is TGTGCCAGTAGTGACAGGGGATTCGCCGGGGAGCTGTTTTTT.

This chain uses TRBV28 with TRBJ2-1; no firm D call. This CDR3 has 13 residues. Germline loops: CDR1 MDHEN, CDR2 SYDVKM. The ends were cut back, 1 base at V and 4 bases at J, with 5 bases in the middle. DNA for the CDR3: TGTGCCAGCAGTTTATTGGGTTACAATGAGCAGTTCTTC. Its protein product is CASSLLGYNEQFF.

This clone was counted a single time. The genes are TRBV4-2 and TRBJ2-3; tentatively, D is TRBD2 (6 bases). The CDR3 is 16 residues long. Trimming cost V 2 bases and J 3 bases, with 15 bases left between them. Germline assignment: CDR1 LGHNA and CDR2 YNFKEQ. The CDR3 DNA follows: TGTGCCAGCAGCCAACTACTGGCGGGAAGTACAGATACGCAGTATTTT. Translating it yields CASSQLLAGSTDTQYF.

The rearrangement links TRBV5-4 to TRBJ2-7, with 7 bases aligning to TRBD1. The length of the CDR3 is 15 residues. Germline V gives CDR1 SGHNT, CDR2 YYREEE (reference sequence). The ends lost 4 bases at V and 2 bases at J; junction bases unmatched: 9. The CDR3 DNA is TGTGCCAGCAGCCGCAGAGGACAGGCCACCTACGAGCAGTACTTC. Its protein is CASSRRGQATYEQYF.

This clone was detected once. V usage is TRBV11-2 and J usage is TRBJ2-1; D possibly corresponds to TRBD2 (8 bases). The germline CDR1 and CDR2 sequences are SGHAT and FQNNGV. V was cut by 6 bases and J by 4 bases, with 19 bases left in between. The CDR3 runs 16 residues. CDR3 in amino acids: CASRGRGLAGYNEQFF. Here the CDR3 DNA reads TGTGCCAGCAGAGGGAGGGGGCTAGCGGGTTACAATGAGCAGTTCTTC.

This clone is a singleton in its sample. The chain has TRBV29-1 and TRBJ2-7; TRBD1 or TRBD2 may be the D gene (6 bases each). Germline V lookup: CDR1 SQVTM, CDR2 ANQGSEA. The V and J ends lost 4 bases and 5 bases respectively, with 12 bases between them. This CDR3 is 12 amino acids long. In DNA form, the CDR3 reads TGCAGCGTTGTTACAGGGAGGAACGAGCAGTACTTC. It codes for CSVVTGRNEQYF.

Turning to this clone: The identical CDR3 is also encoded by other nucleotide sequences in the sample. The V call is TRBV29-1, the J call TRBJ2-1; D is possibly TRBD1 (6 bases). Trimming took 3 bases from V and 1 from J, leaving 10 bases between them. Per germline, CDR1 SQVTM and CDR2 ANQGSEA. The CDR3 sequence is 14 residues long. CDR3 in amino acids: CSVEGQGSYNEQFF. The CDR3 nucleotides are TGCAGCGTTGAGGGGCAGGGGTCCTACAATGAGCAGTTCTTC.

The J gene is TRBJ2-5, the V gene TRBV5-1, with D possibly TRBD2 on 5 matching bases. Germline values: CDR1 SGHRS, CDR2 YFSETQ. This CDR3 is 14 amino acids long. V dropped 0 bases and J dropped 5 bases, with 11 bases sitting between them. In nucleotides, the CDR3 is TGCGCCAGCAGCTTGGGGCGGGCTGGGGAGACCCAGTACTTC. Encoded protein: CASSLGRAGETQYF.

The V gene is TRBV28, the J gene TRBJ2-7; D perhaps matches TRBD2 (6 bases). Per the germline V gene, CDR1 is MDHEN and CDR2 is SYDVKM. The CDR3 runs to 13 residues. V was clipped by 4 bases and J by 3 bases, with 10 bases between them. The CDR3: CASSSPGGYEQYF. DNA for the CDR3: TGTGCCAGCAGTTCCCCCGGGGGCTACGAGCAGTACTTC.

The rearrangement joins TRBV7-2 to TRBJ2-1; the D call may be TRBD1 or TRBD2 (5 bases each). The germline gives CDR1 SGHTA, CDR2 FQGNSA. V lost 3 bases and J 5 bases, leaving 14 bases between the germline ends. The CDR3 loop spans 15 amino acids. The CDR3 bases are TGTGCCAGCAGCTTCAGCCCCGGGACCCACAATGAGCAGTTCTTC. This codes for CASSFSPGTHNEQFF. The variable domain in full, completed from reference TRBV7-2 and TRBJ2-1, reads GAGVSQSPSNKVTEKGKDVELRCDPISGHTALYWYRQSLGQGLEFLIYFQGNSAPDKSGLPSDRFSAERTGGSVSTLTIQRTQQEDSAVYLCASSFSPGTHNEQFFGPGTRLTVL.